Following are 6 T cell receptor beta chains from one sample sequenced in a study of T cell responses to AZD1222 COVID-19 vaccine. Assay used: immunoSEQ multiplex PCR; TCRdb lists only in-frame clones, some missing. This sample yields over 85,000 clones, of which roughly 89% are seen a single time; 8% to 9.5% belongs to the top ten. Sequencing was performed on peripheral blood, taken on day 0 of AZD1222 vaccination. Receptors originate from an adult in good health.

CDR3 DNA sequence: TGTGCCAGCAGCCCAACGGGACGGGTGTCAGCTTTCTTT. This sequence encodes CASSPTGRVSAFF. The chain links TRBV3-1 (or the pseudogene TRBV3-2) to TRBJ1-1, with D possibly TRBD1 on 5 matching bases. Trimming left V 4 bases short and J 10 bases short, with 16 bases between. The length of the CDR3 is 13 residues. The germline CDR1 and CDR2 sequences are LGHDT and YNNKEL (reference sequence).

With respect to this clone: This CDR3 is also generated by other DNA sequences in the sample. This chain uses TRBV4-1 with TRBJ1-2; the D gene is possibly TRBD1 (6 bases). Looked up from germline, CDR1 is MGHRA and CDR2 is YSYEKL. The CDR3 spans 14 residues. V dropped 0 bases and J dropped 4 bases, with 9 bases sitting between them. CDR3 loop: CASSQDPRGYGYTF. CDR3 nucleotide sequence: TGCGCCAGCAGCCAAGATCCCAGGGGCTATGGCTACACCTTC.

The rearrangement uses TRBV2 and TRBJ2-2; D is possibly TRBD1 (7 bases). Germline V lookup: CDR1 SNHLY, CDR2 FYNNEI. The CDR3 is 15 amino acids. V lost 6 bases to trimming and J lost 0 bases, with 11 bases between them. In nucleotides, the CDR3 is TGTGCCAGCAGGGCGGGGACAGCGAACACCGGGGAGCTGTTTTTT. Amino acid sequence: CASRAGTANTGELFF.

The chain links TRBV6-2 or TRBV6-3 to TRBJ1-5; D gene uncertain. This CDR3 is built from 14 residues. Germline V gene sequence: CDR1 MNHEY, CDR2 SVGEGT. The V gene lost 2 bases and the J gene lost 6 bases, with 11 bases spanning the gap. The CDR3: CASSYALFSQPQHF. The CDR3 coding sequence is TGTGCCAGCAGTTACGCCCTCTTCAGTCAGCCCCAGCATTTT.

The V call is TRBV5-6, the J call TRBJ2-5; perhaps TRBD2 as D (6 bases). The V end lost 4 bases, the J end lost 2 bases, and 18 bases lay between the germline ends. The CDR3 extends over 16 amino acids. In germline, CDR1 is SGHDT, CDR2 YYEEEE. The CDR3 reads CASSPPAGLGQETQYF. DNA for the CDR3: TGTGCCAGCAGCCCCCCTGCGGGACTGGGACAAGAGACCCAGTACTTC.

The CDR3 here is CASSLLVAGGTETQYF. The CDR3 DNA reads TGTGCCAGCAGCTTATTAGTAGCGGGGGGGACAGAGACCCAGTACTTC. The genes are TRBV7-2 and TRBJ2-5; TRBD2 agrees at 11 bases. V shed 2 bases, J shed 4 bases, and the junction held 6 bases outside the gene matches. Per germline, CDR1 SGHTA and CDR2 FQGNSA. This CDR3 is 16 amino acids long. The variable domain in full, completed from reference TRBV7-2 and TRBJ2-5, reads GAGVSQSPSNKVTEKGKDVELRCDPISGHTALYWYRQSLGQGLEFLIYFQGNSAPDKSGLPSDRFSAERTGGSVSTLTIQRTQQEDSAVYLCASSLLVAGGTETQYFGPGTRLLVL.